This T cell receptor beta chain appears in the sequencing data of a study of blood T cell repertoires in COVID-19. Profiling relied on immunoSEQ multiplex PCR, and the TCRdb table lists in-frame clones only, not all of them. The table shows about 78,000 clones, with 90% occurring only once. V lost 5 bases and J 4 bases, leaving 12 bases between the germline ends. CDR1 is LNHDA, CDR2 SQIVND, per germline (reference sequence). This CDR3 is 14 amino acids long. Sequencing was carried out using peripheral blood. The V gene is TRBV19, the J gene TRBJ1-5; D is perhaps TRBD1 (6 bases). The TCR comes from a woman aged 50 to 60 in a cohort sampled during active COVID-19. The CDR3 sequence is CASSGHRENQPQHF. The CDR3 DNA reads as TGTGCCAGTAGTGGACACAGGGAAAATCAGCCCCAGCATTTT.